Reported below is one TCR beta chain. These data belong to a study of blood T cell repertoires in COVID-19. Study-level background: There were acute and convalescent COVID-19 samples, and they came from the United States, Italy and Spain. From T cells, B-cell-depleted T cells, or PBMCs came the material, which was cDNA or gDNA.

Authors' analysis steps: The assay estimated nucleated cells by amplifying reference gene primers. Only in-frame clones appear in the TCRdb table, and some are missing; sequencing was by immunoSEQ multiplex PCR. V and J calls and clone size follow that table, whereas D and trimming were derived from the DNA. This sample has about 90,000 clones, with 90% found just once. This TCR derives from a man between 50 and 59 years old with acute or convalescent COVID-19. The sequenced sample was peripheral blood.

In nucleotides, the CDR3 is TGTGCCACCAGCCCTGGACTAGCGGGATCTGGAGATACGCAGTATTTT. Translating gives CATSPGLAGSGDTQYF. This sequence joins TRBV24-1 and TRBJ2-3; 12 positions agree with TRBD2. Germline CDR1 KGHDR, CDR2 SFDVKD. This CDR3 is built from 16 residues. Trimming cost V 7 bases and J 5 bases; bases outside gene matches: 9.